The 12 T cell receptor beta chains reported below all come from one sample, sequenced in a study of blood T cell repertoires in COVID-19. Data came from immunoSEQ multiplex PCR; TCRdb stores just in-frame clones and leaves some out. The profile covers more than 300,000 clones, with 86% appearing a single time and under 2% taken by the ten largest. What was sequenced was peripheral blood. All receptors derive from a woman aged 50 to 60 with acute or convalescent COVID-19.

CDR3 loop: CASRRQGHQETQYF. CDR3 in DNA: TGTGCCAGCAGAAGACAGGGGCACCAAGAGACCCAGTACTTC. The chain combines TRBV2 with TRBJ2-5, with TRBD1 identical over 8 bases. The germline CDR1 and CDR2 sequences are SNHLY and FYNNEI. The trim removed 6 bases at V and 0 bases at J, leaving 3 bases unmatched. CDR3 length: 14 residues.

The chain carries TRBV7-9 and TRBJ2-5; the match to TRBD1 covers 8 bases. CDR1 is SEHNR and CDR2 is FQNEAQ in the germline V gene (reference sequence). This CDR3 has 18 amino acids. Trimming cost V 1 base and J 2 bases; bases outside gene matches: 12. The CDR3 region is CASSLGLRGLAGQETQYF. DNA for the CDR3: TGTGCCAGCAGCTTAGGGCTCAGGGGGCTTGCGGGGCAAGAGACCCAGTACTTC.

The chain uses TRBV28 and TRBJ1-1; 10 bases agree with TRBD1. Germline trimming cut 6 bases from V and 11 bases from J; bases unmatched to any gene: 9. The CDR3 consists of 13 residues. The germline V gene encodes CDR1 MDHEN and CDR2 SYDVKM. The CDR3 bases are TGTGCCAGCAGCGCGGGACAGGGGATGATGGCTTTCTTT. Protein product: CASSAGQGMMAFF. Complete variable domain (other parts from reference TRBV28 and TRBJ1-1): DVKVTQSSRYLVKRTGEKVFLECVQDMDHENMFWYRQDPGLGLRLIYFSYDVKMKEKGDIPEGYSVSREKKERFSLILESASTNQTSMYLCASSAGQGMMAFFGQGTRLTVV.

This clone has only one observation. V and J are TRBV2 and TRBJ2-7; D gene unclear. CDR1 SNHLY and CDR2 FYNNEI come from the germline V gene. The CDR3 spans 14 residues. The V and J ends lost 1 base and 1 base respectively, with 8 bases between them. The CDR3 here is CASSEGSGSYEQYF. For the CDR3, the DNA is TGTGCCAGCAGTGAAGGATCGGGTTCCTACGAGCAGTACTTC.

CDR3 bases: TGTGCCAGCAGCTCACTACTAGCGGTCTCCTACAATGAGCAGTTCTTC. It translates to CASSSLLAVSYNEQFF. The rearrangement links TRBV7-2 to TRBJ2-1; 8 bases fit TRBD2. The CDR3 has 16 residues. The V gene end was trimmed by 4 bases and the J gene end by 0 bases; junction bases not matched to a gene: 5. Per germline, CDR1 SGHTA and CDR2 FQGNSA.

V is TRBV11-2 and J is TRBJ1-1; 9 nucleotides match TRBD1. The CDR3 totals 16 residues. CDR1 and CDR2 (germline): SGHAT, FQNNGV. Trimming cost V 5 bases and J 0 bases; bases outside gene matches: 7. CDR3 nucleotide sequence: TGTGCCAGCAGCCCACAGGGGGCCTTCTTGAACACTGAAGCTTTCTTT. This codes for CASSPQGAFLNTEAFF.

This chain uses TRBV3-1 (or the pseudogene TRBV3-2) with TRBJ2-1; maybe TRBD2 (6 bases). V lost 3 bases, J lost 1 base, and 16 bases lay in between. The CDR3 covers 17 residues. Looked up from germline, CDR1 is LGHDT and CDR2 is YNNKEL (reference sequence). The CDR3 DNA reads TGTGCCAGCAGCCAGGGAGGATTAGCGGTTTCCTACAATGAGCAGTTCTTC. Residues: CASSQGGLAVSYNEQFF.

The V and J genes are TRBV18 and TRBJ1-5; TRBD1 matches at 11 bases. Germline V CDR1 and CDR2: KGHSH, LQKENI. The CDR3 has 15 residues. J gave up 5 bases and V 2 bases, and 2 bases lay outside the gene matches. The DNA for the CDR3 is TGTGCCAGCTCACCAATGGACAGGGGGCATCAGCCCCAGCATTTT. Protein sequence: CASSPMDRGHQPQHF.

This chain joins TRBV7-2 and TRBJ2-3, with D unclear. The CDR3 consists of 13 residues. Per germline, CDR1 SGHTA and CDR2 FQGNSA. V lost 1 base to trimming and J lost 6 bases, with 8 bases between them. The CDR3 loop reads CASSLGAQDTQYF. The CDR3 DNA follows: TGTGCCAGCAGCTTAGGGGCACAGGATACGCAGTATTTT.

The chain uses TRBV7-8 and TRBJ1-2, with a possible D match to TRBD1 (6 bases). The CDR3 is made up of 14 amino acids. Germline V CDR1 and CDR2: SGHVS, FQNEAQ. Trimming took off 4 bases at V and 3 bases at J, with 12 bases between the two ends. The CDR3 DNA follows: TGTGCCAGCAGCTACCGGACAGTTCACTATGGCTACACCTTC. This gives the protein CASSYRTVHYGYTF.

The rearrangement joins TRBV6-2 or TRBV6-3 to TRBJ1-6, with a possible D match to TRBD1 (5 bases). Per germline, CDR1 MNHEY and CDR2 SVGEGT. The CDR3 is made up of 17 amino acids. The germline V and J ends were trimmed by 2 bases and 8 bases, with 19 bases remaining between them. The CDR3 sequence: CASSYSQGGRWDSPLHF. The CDR3 nucleotides read TGTGCCAGCAGTTACAGCCAGGGCGGAAGGTGGGATTCACCCCTCCACTTT.

This sequence joins TRBV28 and TRBJ1-5; D is unclear. The CDR3 spans 14 residues. CDR1 and CDR2 from the germline V gene are MDHEN and SYDVKM. V lost 8 bases to trimming and J lost 4 bases, with 15 bases between them. As DNA, the CDR3 is TGTGCCAGCGCGATAGTACCGGGTAATCAGCCCCAGCATTTT. It codes for CASAIVPGNQPQHF. The full variable domain, rest sourced from reference TRBV28 and TRBJ1-5, is DVKVTQSSRYLVKRTGEKVFLECVQDMDHENMFWYRQDPGLGLRLIYFSYDVKMKEKGDIPEGYSVSREKKERFSLILESASTNQTSMYLCASAIVPGNQPQHFGDGTRLSIL.